This T cell receptor beta chain was captured in a study of CD8 T cells in Susac syndrome (dated by TCRdb to the late 2010s). A note on the overall study: Whether CD8+ T cell activation and differentiation in Susac syndrome was antigen driven was tested using repertoire sequencing. Broad study findings and their caveats: The TCR sequencing and HLA analysis was acknowledged to have included a relatively small number of individuals.

High-throughput TCR beta sequencing profiled peripheral blood CD8+ and CD4+ T cells from healthy donors, Susac syndrome patients and multiple sclerosis patients. Multiple sclerosis controls were treatment-naive patients with stable or active relapsing-remitting disease fulfilling revised McDonald criteria. Bulk CD8+ and CD4+ T cells were purified by magnetic negative isolation, whereas CD8+ TEMRA cells were enriched by FACS. Blood was collected in EDTA tubes and processed within 24 hours, with PBMCs isolated through density gradient centrifugation. PBMCs intended for TCR sequencing were cryopreserved in liquid nitrogen and were subsequently thawed in a 37 degrees C water bath. A purity of at least 90% was achieved for sorted or isolated CD4+, CD8+ and CD8+ TEMRA cells. Trimming removed 3 bases from V and 1 base from J, leaving 9 bases between the germline ends. Taken from the germline V gene (reference sequence), the CDR1 and CDR2 loops are MNHEY and SMNVEV. There are 14 amino acids in the CDR3, from cysteine to phenylalanine inclusive. Kept here is only the CDR3 DNA, which spans 42 bases and is read in frame from base 1.

RNA was extracted using the RNeasy kit, and roughly 0.5 to 1 microgram was reverse transcribed with random hexamers. The immunoSEQ multiplex PCR assay, covering 54 Vbeta and 13 Jbeta segments, was used to amplify TCR beta CDR3 regions. PCR amplification bias was corrected by using a synthetic template baseline for primer optimization and computational correction. The paper's data handling went like this. Reads were annotated to V, D and J genes according to IMGT and were analyzed with immunoSEQ Analyzer, with only productive sequences retained. To calculate clonality, Shannon entropy was normalized by log2 of the number of productive unique sequences and then subtracted from one. For each patient and control, public and private clones were evaluated among the 100 most prevalent clones. A clone was defined as Susac-specific if it was absent from the healthy and MS cohorts, from 1052 published viral clones and from other ImmuneACCESS disease sequences. TCRdb handled the public reads itself, with Q25 trimming in fastp and clone calling in MiXCR, and kept productive beta chains. Each CDR3 protein appears once, grouped with its most common genes and DNA. The V and J calls were determined by TCRdb, not by the authors. The sample table contains roughly 120,000 distinct CDR3 sequences; only one count was recorded for approximately 94% of them. The ten largest clones represent about 0.13% of the sample.

About this clonotype: The antigen this receptor binds is unknown. No clone much larger than this one lies a single base away; base qualities are absent.

Input material: CD4+ T cells from PBMCs. The chain is assembled from TRBV27 and TRBJ1-1; the D gene identity is not certain. The clonotype originates from a human donor with multiple sclerosis. The nucleotide sequence is TGTGCCAGCAGTTTCGGAGGGAGGAACACTGAAGCTTTCTTT. Its product reads: CASSFGGRNTEAFF.